This T cell receptor (beta chain) was documented in a study of blood T cells in healthy people across ages. V lost 4 bases, J lost 4 bases, and 7 bases stayed unmatched. The CDR3 sequence is 15 residues long. The V gene's germline CDR1 is DFQATT and CDR2 SNEGSKA (reference sequence). Sample-barcoded 5' priming and a J-beta primer mix drove a second PCR of about 6 to 11 cycles. TCRdb redid the calling of the 5' RACE reads with MiXCR, one entry per CDR3 protein. Of under 950,000 distinct CDR3 sequences listed, 22% are singletons. The receptor comes from a man in his 70s in good health. The chain is built from TRBV20-1 and TRBJ2-5, with 12 bases fitting TRBD2. Sequenced material: blood. The CDR3 nucleotides read TGCAGTGCTAATTACCTAGCGGGGGGGGGAGAGACCCAGTACTTC. This gives the protein CSANYLAGGGETQYF.